The T cell receptor (beta chain) under discussion was sequenced for a study of blood T cells in healthy people across ages. Study-wide findings and caveats: Per million T cells, TCR beta diversity dropped roughly linearly as age increased.

Combining a sample-barcoded 5' primer with a J-beta primer mix, a second PCR ran for about 6 to 12 cycles. A single record per CDR3 protein comes from TCRdb applying MiXCR to the 5' RACE reads. This sample has around 500,000 distinct CDR3 sequences; around a quarter occur once, and the top ten carry 3% to 4%. This clonotype came up a few times. As yet, its antigen is unknown. The same specimen was also included in a second study, on T cells of mothers and their children. Per that study: Whether related or unrelated, pairs show similar shaping of TCR recombination output by thymic selection.

The source is a boy younger than 10 in good health. Sequencing was done on a sample of blood.

CDR3: CASSLDLGSYEQYF. CDR3 sequence (DNA): TGTGCCAGCAGCTTAGACTTGGGCTCCTACGAGCAGTACTTC. The V and J genes are TRBV7-2 and TRBJ2-5; D call uncertain. The J call may be in error: the DNA end matches TRBJ2-7 better. The germline V gene has CDR1 SGHTA and CDR2 FQGNSA. The CDR3 covers 14 residues.